The rows below give T cell receptor beta chains drawn from one sample of a study of T cell changes during pregnancy in multiple sclerosis. Repertoires were generated with immunoSEQ multiplex PCR, while TCRdb's copy carries only in-frame clones and drops some. The top ten clones hold approximately 0.49% of a sample with around 60,000 clones, 91% of them seen once. The specimen was CD4+ T cells from peripheral blood mononuclear cells, collected after pregnancy. These receptor sequences come from a female donor in good health, enrolled as a control in a pregnancy study. The CDR3 runs from the conserved cysteine through the conserved F or W. Each record gives: clone size, J gene, V gene, CDR3 length, D gene, CDR3 DNA, CDR3 protein. D genes are given only for firm matches. The size of a clone is reported for some rows only, either as once, few or many, or as a class for expanded clones.

clone size: once; J gene: TRBJ1-6; V gene: TRBV10-3; CDR3 length: 15; D gene: -; CDR3 DNA: TGTGCCATCAGTGAGTCGTCAGGGGAGAATTCACCCCTCCACTTT; CDR3 protein: CAISESSGENSPLHF
clone size: -; J gene: TRBJ1-2; V gene: TRBV6-5; CDR3 length: 14; D gene: -; CDR3 DNA: TGTGCCAGCAGTTACTCGAAAAGGGAGGCTGGCTACACCTTC; CDR3 protein: CASSYSKREAGYTF
clone size: -; J gene: TRBJ1-1; V gene: TRBV7-8; CDR3 length: 14; D gene: -; CDR3 DNA: TGTGCCAGCAGCCCCCTGACACTGAACACTGAAGCTTTCTTT; CDR3 protein: CASSPLTLNTEAFF
clone size: -; J gene: TRBJ2-1; V gene: TRBV7-2; CDR3 length: 15; D gene: TRBD1; CDR3 DNA: TGTGCCAGCAGCTTAGTAGGACAGGTCGGCAATGAGCAGTTCTTC; CDR3 protein: CASSLVGQVGNEQFF
clone size: -; J gene: TRBJ1-2; V gene: TRBV5-1; CDR3 length: 14; D gene: TRBD1; CDR3 DNA: TGCGCCAGCAGCTTAAATGGACAGGCCTATGGCTACACCTTC; CDR3 protein: CASSLNGQAYGYTF
clone size: -; J gene: TRBJ1-1; V gene: TRBV4-1; CDR3 length: 15; D gene: -; CDR3 DNA: TGCGCCAGCAGCCAATGGGGGACGGGAGAGACTGAAGCTTTCTTT; CDR3 protein: CASSQWGTGETEAFF
clone size: few; J gene: TRBJ2-7; V gene: TRBV5-6; CDR3 length: 15; D gene: -; CDR3 DNA: TGTGCCAGCAGCTTGGTCGCGGAACCTCCCTACGAGCAGTACTTC; CDR3 protein: CASSLVAEPPYEQYF
clone size: -; J gene: TRBJ2-7; V gene: TRBV11-2; CDR3 length: 15; D gene: TRBD1; CDR3 DNA: TGTGCCAGCAGCTTAGGACAGGGGCCTTCCTACGAGCAGTACTTC; CDR3 protein: CASSLGQGPSYEQYF
clone size: -; J gene: TRBJ2-7; V gene: TRBV7-9; CDR3 length: 12; D gene: -; CDR3 DNA: TGTGCCAGCAGCTTGAACATCTACGAGCAGTACTTC; CDR3 protein: CASSLNIYEQYF
clone size: few; J gene: TRBJ1-5; V gene: TRBV2; CDR3 length: 14; D gene: -; CDR3 DNA: TGTGCCAGCAGTGTGCGGCCCCCGGGGCAGCCCCAGCATTTT; CDR3 protein: CASSVRPPGQPQHF
clone size: -; J gene: TRBJ2-1; V gene: TRBV9; CDR3 length: 15; D gene: TRBD2; CDR3 DNA: TGTGCCAGCAGCCCAGGAGTAGCGGGGGGGCCTCGGCAGTTCTTC; CDR3 protein: CASSPGVAGGPRQFF
clone size: -; J gene: TRBJ1-3; V gene: TRBV5-1; CDR3 length: 17; D gene: -; CDR3 DNA: TGCGCCAGCAGCTTGGGAGGGACAACATTCTCTGGAAACACCATATATTTT; CDR3 protein: CASSLGGTTFSGNTIYF
clone size: -; J gene: TRBJ2-1; V gene: TRBV6-1; CDR3 length: 17; D gene: -; CDR3 DNA: TGTGCCAGCAGTGGAGGGGGGGCCTATACGTCCTACAATGAGCAGTTCTTC; CDR3 protein: CASSGGGAYTSYNEQFF
clone size: -; J gene: TRBJ2-7; V gene: TRBV21-1; CDR3 length: 15; D gene: -; CDR3 DNA: TGTGCCAGCAGCAAAGGGACAGAAACTAGCGGGGTCCTCTACTTC; CDR3 protein: CASSKGTETSGVLYF
clone size: -; J gene: TRBJ1-3; V gene: TRBV7-9; CDR3 length: 14; D gene: -; CDR3 DNA: TGTGCCAGCAGCCTAGACATATCTGGAAACACCATATATTTT; CDR3 protein: CASSLDISGNTIYF
clone size: -; J gene: TRBJ1-1; V gene: TRBV7-9; CDR3 length: 13; D gene: -; CDR3 DNA: TGTGCCAGCAGCTGGGGACTCAACACTGAAGCTTTCTTT; CDR3 protein: CASSWGLNTEAFF
clone size: -; J gene: TRBJ2-5; V gene: TRBV27; CDR3 length: 12; D gene: -; CDR3 DNA: TGTGCCAGCCGAAACAGACAAGAGACCCAGTACTTC; CDR3 protein: CASRNRQETQYF
clone size: -; J gene: TRBJ2-5; V gene: TRBV7-9; CDR3 length: 16; D gene: TRBD2; CDR3 DNA: TGTGCCAGCAGCTTAGGCCTAGCGGGGGGGACAGAGACCCAGTACTTC; CDR3 protein: CASSLGLAGGTETQYF